The T cell receptor beta chain under discussion was sequenced for a study of T-cell reconstitution after alpha-beta-depleted transplantation in children. CDR1 is LNHNV, CDR2 YYDKDF, per germline (reference sequence). CDR3 length equals 18 residues. Trimming at V came to 1 base and at J to 2 bases, leaving 11 bases not matched to a gene. For TCRbeta, the library was prepared with unique molecular identifiers. One entry per CDR3 protein results from TCRdb running MiXCR on the PCR reads. The data show hundreds of thousands of distinct CDR3 sequences, roughly 18% seen once. This clonotype was observed a handful of times.

This material consisted of PBMCs from the stem cell graft donor, taken from the stem cell graft. The chain is built from TRBV15 and TRBJ1-2, with 9 bases identical to TRBD1. This TCR was sampled from a human donor who donated a stem cell graft to a child with acute lymphoblastic leukemia. The CDR3 DNA follows: TGTGCCACCAGCAGAGGGGTATTTCGGGACAGGGACAACTATGGCTACACCTTC. Its translation is CATSRGVFRDRDNYGYTF.